This TCR beta chain is from a study of T cell responses to AZD1222 COVID-19 vaccine (dated by TCRdb to the early 2020s). Describing the broader study: TCR sequencing was performed for about 250 trial participants, of whom around 200 were given two doses of AZD1222 and 26 were given two doses of MenACWY control vaccine. Enrollment into the trials was organized by age into subgroups of 18-55, 56-69 and 70-plus years, and those subgroups contained approximately 150, 30 and 60 TCR-sequenced participants, respectively. Broader findings and caveats from the paper: Most participants were white British and females outnumbered males, and the authors suggested that clonal diversity may have been underestimated. Vaccine-associated CD4 TCRs spanned the whole spike protein, with dominant responses in regions 160-218 and 743-854. Spike-specific TCR breadth and depth rose significantly after two AZD1222 doses compared with day 0 and with MenACWY recipients. The 56-69-year group was small, and its depth increase did not reach significance, likely because of low power. Conclusions about previously exposed vaccinees are limited because only five to seven AZD1222 recipients were SARS-CoV-2 seropositive at baseline. Epitopes outside the regions mutated in the B.1.351 and B.1.1.7 variants were reportedly recognized by nearly half of the unique spike-specific TCRs. No day 14 peak-response samples were available, so repertoires were characterized only after the peak T cell response.

Worth noting for this clone: Its antigen is still unknown. The input lacks base qualities; no much larger clone sits a single base away.

The CDR3 regions of human TCRbeta chains were analyzed by immunosequencing. Per the original workflow: TCRs in the repertoires were compared against a reference library of SARS-CoV-2-specific TCRs that had been generated with the MIRA antigen-specificity platform. Breadth was defined as the fraction of unique TCRs that were SARS-CoV-2-associated, and depth was defined as the fraction of total T cells that were SARS-CoV-2-associated. Each spike-specific TCR was assigned to its reactive spike region and to a CD4 or CD8 class using the MIRA data. Log10-transformed breadth and depth values were compared by one-way ANOVA with Sidak's multiple comparisons tests. Here the immuneACCESS table is served through TCRdb, limited to in-frame sequences with V and J called. Missing clones are a known gap in these copies; in checked studies unresolved V genes cover under half, and the rest lacks a known reason. V and J calls and clone size are as listed in that table; D and trimming were resolved from the DNA. The sample table contains about 270,000 clones; only one count was recorded for 90% to 95% of them. The top ten clonotypes cover 0.5% to 0.7% of the sample.

The sample's time point label, decoded: about 28 days (+/-7) after the second vaccine dose. AZD1222 recipients given second doses at about 4 weeks or at about 12 weeks were pooled, since spike-specific TCR depth and breadth were not found to differ between the two schedules. The vaccinee samples were drawn from two UK trials, COV001 and COV002, one of which was a single-blind randomized controlled phase 2/3 trial testing AZD1222 (ChAdOx1 nCoV-19) in healthy adults. For TCRbeta chain sequencing, PBMC samples were collected from trial participants at day 0 and at day 28 after the second dose. The clonotype originates from an adult who received the AZD1222 COVID-19 vaccine. Sequences were derived from peripheral blood, sampled 28 days after the second AZD1222 dose.

The nucleotides are TGTGCCAGCTCCACGGACTTCTATGGCTACACCTTC. Translated, it gives CASSTDFYGYTF. The chain uses TRBV3-1 (or the pseudogene TRBV3-2) and TRBJ1-2; the D gene identity is not certain. The CDR3 numbers 12 residues from cysteine through phenylalanine. Only the CDR3 region is kept as DNA, spanning 36 bases read in frame from base 1. V sheds 8 bases and J sheds 4 bases, leaving 11 bases between their ends. CDR1 and CDR2, looked up from the germline V gene (reference sequence), are LGHDT and YNNKEL.